This T cell receptor beta chain is drawn from a study of blood T cell repertoires in COVID-19. Across the study: T cells, B-cell-depleted T cells, or PBMCs supplied cDNA or gDNA.

V was cut by 1 base and J by 3 bases, with 5 bases left in between. This CDR3 is built from 12 residues. Germline V gene data show CDR1 as SGHRS and CDR2 as YFSETQ. Authors' methods: Nucleated cell number was recorded as an estimate derived from reference gene primer amplification. Method: immunoSEQ multiplex PCR; TCRdb's copy keeps in-frame clones and lacks some. V and J calls and clone size are as listed in that table; D and trimming were resolved from the DNA. The sample holds roughly 210,000 clones, 88% seen once. This clonotype was sampled from a man between 65 and 80 years old with acute or convalescent COVID-19. The chain links TRBV5-1 to TRBJ2-7; a weak D match, TRBD2 (5 bases). The sequenced sample was peripheral blood. CDR3 sequence: CASSLRDYEQYF. CDR3 sequence (DNA): TGCGCCAGCAGCTTGCGGGACTACGAGCAGTACTTC.